Following are 11 T cell receptor beta chains from one sample sequenced in a study of early T cells in non-severe SARS-CoV-2 infection (dated by TCRdb to the early 2020s). To prepare the library, 5' RACE was applied. Sequenced using a NextSeq 500. TCRdb itself trimmed the public reads at Q25 with fastp, ran MiXCR and retained productive beta chains. Each entry merges the rows of one CDR3 protein and shows their most common DNA and genes. For this sample there are under 85,000 distinct CDR3 sequences; 9.5% appear just once. The biggest ten clones account for about 6% of the sample. The specimen was whole blood. The receptors come from an adult who was a healthcare worker with PCR-confirmed SARS-CoV-2 infection or an uninfected control (not recorded which).

The CDR3 DNA reads TGCAGTGCTGTCCGGGACCTAAGGCAGGGGCAGTACTTC. Translation: CSAVRDLRQGQYF. This chain joins TRBV20-1 and TRBJ2-7; D is possibly TRBD1 or TRBD2 (5 bases each). Between the trimmed V and J ends, which lost 5 bases and 9 bases, there was a span of 20 bases. Germline CDR1 DFQATT, CDR2 SNEGSKA (reference sequence). CDR3 length: 13 amino acids.

This clonotype was counted only a few times. The chain couples TRBV11-3 to TRBJ2-7; D perhaps matches TRBD2 (5 bases). Between the trimmed V and J ends, which lost 3 bases and 2 bases, there was a span of 11 bases. Germline CDR1 and CDR2: SGHNT and YENEEA. The CDR3 has 14 amino acids. The CDR3 reads CASSLTGSAYEQYF. CDR3 DNA: TGTGCCAGCAGCTTGACTGGGAGTGCCTACGAGCAGTACTTC. Together with reference TRBV11-3 and TRBJ2-7, the CDR3 gives the full variable domain: EAGVVQSPRYKIIEKKQPVAFWCNPISGHNTLYWYLQNLGQGPELLIRYENEEAVDDSQLPKDRFSAERLKGVDSTLKIQPAELGDSAVYLCASSLTGSAYEQYFGPGTRLTVT.

This clonotype was observed at least ten times. This chain links TRBV7-9 with TRBJ1-2; D gene ambiguous. Trimming removed 7 bases at V and 5 bases at J, with 17 bases between. From germline, CDR1 is SEHNR and CDR2 FQNEAQ (reference sequence). The CDR3 has 14 residues. Here the CDR3 DNA reads TGTGCCAGCACTCCCGCCAGGTCTACGTATGGCTACACCTTC. The encoded protein is CASTPARSTYGYTF.

This clonotype was found a few times. J is TRBJ2-7 and V is TRBV28, with D unresolved. Deletions cut 8 bases from V and 4 bases from J, with 3 bases between. Germline CDR1 MDHEN, CDR2 SYDVKM. The CDR3 loop spans 9 amino acids. CDR3 sequence (DNA): TGTGCCAGCGGATACGAGCAGTACTTC. This translates into CASGYEQYF.

The rearrangement uses TRBV29-1 and TRBJ2-7; TRBD1 is a possible D gene (6 bases). Per germline, CDR1 SQVTM and CDR2 ANQGSEA. The CDR3 sequence is 13 residues long. V gave up 7 bases and J gave up 0 bases, with 13 bases separating them. CDR3 protein: CSAAGTHSYEQYF. The DNA for the CDR3 is TGCAGCGCCGCCGGGACACACTCCTACGAGCAGTACTTC.

This chain connects TRBV3-1 to TRBJ1-1; TRBD1 matches at 8 bases. CDR1 LGHDT and CDR2 YNNKEL come from the germline V gene (reference sequence). The CDR3 totals 13 residues. Germline trimming cut 4 bases from V and 5 bases from J; bases unmatched to any gene: 3. The CDR3 DNA reads TGTGCCAGCAGCCGACAGGGGAGGACTGAAGCTTTCTTT. Translation: CASSRQGRTEAFF.

The chain couples TRBV7-9 to TRBJ1-5, with D possibly TRBD1 on 5 matching bases. Trimming removed 1 base at V and 10 bases at J, with 8 bases between. Germline-derived CDR1 and CDR2 are SEHNR and FQNEAQ (reference sequence). The CDR3 contains 12 residues. CDR3 sequence (DNA): TGTGCCAGCAGCTTAGTAGGGACCCCCCAGCATTTT. This codes for CASSLVGTPQHF.

This clonotype appeared many times. The chain is built from TRBV30 and TRBJ1-2, with D perhaps matching TRBD1 (5 bases). V lost 2 bases and J 0 bases, leaving 19 bases between the germline ends. There are 17 residues in the CDR3. Germline lookup yields CDR1 GTSNPN and CDR2 SVGIG (reference sequence). The CDR3: CAWSPGAPPGPNYGYTF. CDR3 sequence (DNA): TGTGCCTGGAGTCCCGGGGCCCCACCGGGTCCTAACTATGGCTACACCTTC.

The chain joins TRBV6-6 to TRBJ1-2; 8 bases agree with TRBD1. The CDR3 spans 14 residues. V dropped 2 bases and J dropped 6; count of bases not matched to a gene: 5. Germline assignment: CDR1 MNHNY and CDR2 SVGAGI (reference sequence). The CDR3 sequence: CASSYLTGGHGYTF. The CDR3 DNA follows: TGTGCCAGCAGTTACCTAACAGGGGGTCATGGCTACACCTTC.

In this sample, this clonotype turned up a few times. In DNA form, the CDR3 reads TGTGCCAGCAGCTCCCACAGGAGGGACGGCGAGCAGTACTTC. This codes for CASSSHRRDGEQYF. The chain joins TRBV7-6 to TRBJ2-7, with D perhaps matching TRBD2 (6 bases). V gave up 4 bases and J gave up 6 bases, with 16 bases separating them. CDR3 length equals 14 residues. Germline CDR1 reads SGHVS; CDR2 reads FNYEAQ. The entire variable domain, with the rest obtained from reference TRBV7-6 and TRBJ2-7, is as follows: GAGVSQSPRYKVTKRGQDVALRCDPISGHVSLYWYRQALGQGPEFLTYFNYEAQQDKSGLPNDRFSAERPEGSISTLTIQRTEQRDSAMYRCASSSHRRDGEQYFGPGTRLTVT.

The chain is built from TRBV11-2 and TRBJ2-5; 8 bases are shared with TRBD1. The V and J ends lost 4 bases and 2 bases, in that order; junction bases with no gene match: 3. Per the germline V gene, CDR1 is SGHAT and CDR2 is FQNNGV. The CDR3 spans 14 residues. The CDR3 reads CASSSGTGQETQYF. Here the CDR3 DNA reads TGTGCCAGCAGCTCAGGGACAGGTCAAGAGACCCAGTACTTC.